This T cell receptor beta chain stems from a study of shared clonotypes between healthy human individuals. Study summary: The donors, two women and a few men, were aged 18 to 49.

The V and J ends lost 1 base and 3 bases respectively, with 7 bases between them. CDR1 is GTSNPN, CDR2 SVGIG, per germline (reference sequence). The CDR3 has 13 amino acids. Only in-frame clones appear in the TCRdb table, and some are missing; sequencing was by immunoSEQ multiplex PCR. The sample lists about 2.3 million clones, 85% to 95% occurring once. Sequences were obtained from naive CD4+ T cells from PBMCs. This sample's subset: CD45RA+ positively selected. The chain employs TRBV30 and TRBJ1-5; D gene uncertain. This receptor was identified in a man aged 18 to 30 in good health. Some clones in this sample may be carry-over from other donors' samples. This CDR3 is CAWSGQDNQPQHF. The CDR3, as DNA: TGTGCCTGGAGTGGGCAGGACAATCAGCCCCAGCATTTT. The complete variable domain, with remaining parts taken from reference TRBV30 and TRBJ1-5, reads SQTIHQWPATLVQPVGSPLSLECTVEGTSNPNLYWYRQAAGRGLQLLFYSVGIGQISSEVPQNLSASRPQDRQFILSSKKLLLSDSGFYLCAWSGQDNQPQHFGDGTRLSIL.